This entry lists 4 T cell receptor beta chains sequenced from one sample in a study of CD8+ T cells in alopecia areata. Reverse transcribed after extraction, RNA yielded cDNA as the sequencing template. TCRdb's table, derived via immunoSEQ multiplex PCR, lists solely in-frame clones and lacks some. Among almost 35,000 clones listed, around 50% were seen once. Sequenced: NKG2D-high CD8+ T cells sorted from blood. Receptors originate from a human donor with alopecia areata.

This clone has a handful of counts. This chain joins TRBV19 and TRBJ2-3, with no clear D. CDR1 and CDR2 from the germline V gene are LNHDA and SQIVND (reference sequence). The CDR3 loop spans 13 amino acids. Trimming cost V 3 bases and J 7 bases, with 11 bases left between them. The CDR3 sequence is CASSMGLGNTQYF. Written as DNA, the CDR3 is TGTGCCAGTAGTATGGGCTTGGGAAATACGCAGTATTTT. Using reference TRBV19 and TRBJ2-3 for the parts outside the CDR3, the full variable domain is DGGITQSPKYLFRKEGQNVTLSCEQNLNHDAMYWYRQDPGQGLRLIYYSQIVNDFQKGDIAEGYSVSREKKESFPLTVTSAQKNPTAFYLCASSMGLGNTQYFGPGTRLTVL.

The chain uses TRBV5-1 and TRBJ2-3; no reliable D call. The CDR3 length is 12 residues. Trimming cost V 0 bases and J 6 bases, with 5 bases left between them. Germline values: CDR1 SGHRS, CDR2 YFSETQ. CDR3: CASSLAGDTQYF. The DNA of the CDR3 is TGCGCCAGCAGCTTGGCTGGCGATACGCAGTATTTT. Together with reference TRBV5-1 and TRBJ2-3, the CDR3 gives the full variable domain: KAGVTQTPRYLIKTRGQQVTLSCSPISGHRSVSWYQQTPGQGLQFLFEYFSETQRNKGNFPGRFSGRQFSNSRSEMNVSTLELGDSALYLCASSLAGDTQYFGPGTRLTVL.

The V and J genes are TRBV27 and TRBJ2-7, with 7 bases matching TRBD2. Germline V gives CDR1 MNHEY, CDR2 SMNVEV (reference sequence). The CDR3 spans 14 residues. V lost 6 bases, J lost 7 bases, and 12 bases stayed unmatched. The CDR3 nucleotides read TGTGCCAGCAGCTCCCGGGACTACCTGACTGAGCAGTACTTC. Translated, it gives CASSSRDYLTEQYF.

The V and J genes are TRBV6-5 and TRBJ2-3; D gene unclear. From germline, CDR1 is MNHEY and CDR2 SVGAGI. The CDR3 is 12 amino acids. The V end was cut by 4 bases, the J end by 7 bases, with 9 bases between. The CDR3: CASSSALNTQYF. CDR3 nucleotides: TGTGCCAGCAGTTCAGCGCTGAATACGCAGTATTTT.